A single sample is the source of the 29 T cell receptor beta chains below, sequenced in a study of control samples from healthy donors and cancer patients. Only in-frame clones appear in the TCRdb table, and some are missing; sequencing was by immunoSEQ multiplex PCR. The sample shows 100,000 to 150,000 clones, around 94% of them seen only once. Sequenced input: PBMCs. These receptors all come from a man older than 75 with head and neck cancer.

This chain's CDR3 is CASSEWGAGSREAFF. In DNA, the CDR3 is TGTGCCAGCAGTGAATGGGGGGCAGGTAGTCGTGAAGCTTTCTTT. The chain carries TRBV25-1 and TRBJ1-1; perhaps TRBD1 as D (6 bases). The CDR3 loop spans 15 amino acids. Looked up from germline, CDR1 is MGHDK and CDR2 is SYGVNS. Trimming stripped 1 base from V and 7 bases from J, with 16 bases between.

This sequence joins TRBV25-1 and TRBJ2-1; 8 bases align to TRBD2. The germline V gene encodes CDR1 MGHDK and CDR2 SYGVNS. The J segment lost 7 bases and the V segment lost 5 bases, leaving 10 bases of the junction unmatched. This CDR3 contains 15 residues. The CDR3 bases are TGTGCCAGCAGTACGTTTGGGGCGGGAGGTAATGAGCAGTTCTTC. This gives the protein CASSTFGAGGNEQFF.

The CDR3 is CASSLGQANSPLHF. As DNA, the CDR3 is TGTGCCAGCAGCCTCGGACAGGCTAATTCACCCCTCCACTTT. V gene TRBV3-1 (or the pseudogene TRBV3-2) combines with J gene TRBJ1-6, with 7 bases lining up with TRBD1. Unmatched junction bases numbered 3, after V lost 4 bases and J lost 6 bases. Looked up from germline, CDR1 is LGHDT and CDR2 is YNNKEL (reference sequence). This CDR3 is 14 amino acids long.

V gene TRBV19 combines with J gene TRBJ1-6, with no clear D. The CDR3 has 15 amino acids. V was cut by 5 bases and J by 8 bases, with 16 bases left in between. CDR1 LNHDA and CDR2 SQIVND come from the germline V gene (reference sequence). The CDR3 DNA reads TGTGCCAGTAGTCCTCGGGTCGGCGAAGATTCACCCCTCCACTTT. This translates into CASSPRVGEDSPLHF.

The genes are TRBV14 and TRBJ1-2, with D perhaps TRBD1 (5 bases). Trimming removed 3 bases from V and 6 bases from J, with 14 bases in between. The CDR3 contains 14 residues. The germline V gene has CDR1 SGHDN and CDR2 FVKESK. The CDR3 region is CASSQFGGAHGYTF. CDR3 nucleotides: TGTGCCAGCAGCCAGTTTGGAGGGGCGCATGGCTACACCTTC.

The rearrangement links TRBV25-1 to TRBJ1-4, with TRBD1 matching over 9 bases. The germline gives CDR1 MGHDK, CDR2 SYGVNS. The CDR3 runs 14 residues. V lost 9 bases and J lost 8; bases outside the gene matches: 10. Here the CDR3 DNA reads TGTGCCAGTTCCGGACAGGGGCGGTACGAAAAACTGTTTTTT. Translating it yields CASSGQGRYEKLFF.

The chain combines TRBV27 with TRBJ2-5, with TRBD2 identical over 7 bases. The CDR3 spans 15 residues. Trimming cost V 6 bases and J 3 bases; bases outside gene matches: 10. Per the germline V gene, CDR1 is MNHEY and CDR2 is SMNVEV (reference sequence). The CDR3 DNA sequence: TGTGCCAGCAGGGGATTGGGGCTAGCGGAAGAGACCCAGTACTTC. Amino acids: CASRGLGLAEETQYF.

The chain links TRBV19 to TRBJ1-2, with D perhaps TRBD1 (6 bases). Looked up from germline, CDR1 is LNHDA and CDR2 is SQIVND (reference sequence). The CDR3 extends over 11 amino acids. V lost 10 bases, J lost 9 bases, and 15 bases lay in between. In nucleotides, the CDR3 is TGTGCCACCCGACAGGCTGAGAGCTACACCTTC. Amino acid sequence: CATRQAESYTF.

This clone was observed once. The rearrangement joins TRBV3-1 (or the pseudogene TRBV3-2) to TRBJ1-1; D is ambiguous. The V and J ends lost 5 bases and 3 bases respectively, with 13 bases between them. The germline gives CDR1 LGHDT, CDR2 YNNKEL (reference sequence). The CDR3 length is 14 residues. CDR3 residues: CASSLKRWYTEAFF. CDR3 sequence (DNA): TGTGCCAGCAGCTTGAAGCGATGGTACACTGAAGCTTTCTTT.

The V and J genes are TRBV27 and TRBJ2-7, with no clear D. With 3 bases removed from V and 2 bases from J, the gap between germline ends came to 14 bases. CDR1 and CDR2 (germline): MNHEY, SMNVEV (reference sequence). This CDR3 has 15 residues. The CDR3 nucleotides read TGTGCCAGCAGTTTTAGCAGGACGGATCCCTACGAGCAGTACTTC. Translated: CASSFSRTDPYEQYF.

The chain joins TRBV7-9 to TRBJ2-1; the D is unclear. The germline V and J ends were trimmed by 2 bases and 0 bases, with 14 bases remaining between them. This CDR3 has 17 amino acids. Germline V gives CDR1 SEHNR, CDR2 FQNEAQ (reference sequence). CDR3 sequence: CASSLISRAVSYNEQFF. The CDR3 bases are TGTGCCAGCAGCTTAATATCAAGGGCAGTCTCCTACAATGAGCAGTTCTTC.

This chain links TRBV29-1 with TRBJ1-2, with D uncertain. Germline CDR1 is SQVTM and CDR2 is ANQGSEA. V was shortened by 7 bases and J by 7 bases, with 16 bases between the two germline ends. This CDR3 region has 12 residues. CDR3 loop: CSAEIPGSGYTF. CDR3 DNA: TGCAGCGCTGAGATTCCGGGATCTGGCTACACCTTC.

CDR3 nucleotide sequence: TGTGCCAGCAGTGATCCTAGGGAGCGGAAGGAGACCCAGTACTTC. Translating it yields CASSDPRERKETQYF. The chain joins TRBV25-1 to TRBJ2-5; D is perhaps TRBD2 (5 bases). V was trimmed by 3 bases and J by 5 bases, leaving 16 bases between them. Germline CDR1 and CDR2: MGHDK and SYGVNS. CDR3 size: 15 residues.

In this sample, this clone turned up once. The chain is built from TRBV15 and TRBJ1-1, with 7 bases lining up with TRBD1. The CDR3 covers 15 residues. V lost 0 bases, J lost 4 bases, and 5 bases stayed unmatched. Germline CDR1 LNHNV, CDR2 YYDKDF (reference sequence). Here the CDR3 DNA reads TGTGCCACCAGCAGAGATCGAGGGGGCGGCACTGAAGCTTTCTTT. Protein sequence: CATSRDRGGGTEAFF.

V usage is TRBV2 and J usage is TRBJ2-3, with D possibly TRBD2 on 5 matching bases. Between the trimmed V and J ends, which lost 1 base and 2 bases, there was a span of 10 bases. The germline CDR1 and CDR2 sequences are SNHLY and FYNNEI. This CDR3 is built from 15 residues. In nucleotides, the CDR3 is TGTGCCAGCAGTGAAGAAGCGGATCCCACAGATACGCAGTATTTT. This codes for CASSEEADPTDTQYF.

The rearrangement uses TRBV5-1 and TRBJ2-5, with 15 bases matching TRBD2. Germline V gives CDR1 SGHRS, CDR2 YFSETQ. This CDR3 is 18 amino acids long. Trimming cost V 1 base and J 2 bases; bases outside gene matches: 6. CDR3 DNA: TGCGCCAGCAGCTTGTCGGGACTAGCGGGGGGCACACAAGAGACCCAGTACTTC. Amino acid sequence: CASSLSGLAGGTQETQYF.

The chain employs TRBV30 and TRBJ1-2; TRBD1 agrees at 10 bases. The trim removed 7 bases at V and 8 bases at J, leaving 10 bases unmatched. This CDR3 has 13 residues. Germline assignment: CDR1 GTSNPN and CDR2 SVGIG (reference sequence). The CDR3 reads CASNTGTGVGYTF. The CDR3 DNA is TGTGCCTCGAATACCGGGACAGGGGTCGGCTACACCTTC.

This clone was seen just once. V is TRBV21-1 and J is TRBJ2-7; the table's D call TRBD1 went unverified against the DNA. TRBV21-1 is tagged as a pseudogene. The CDR3 extends over 15 amino acids. CDR3 amino acids: CASSKSPGTAYEQYF. The CDR3 region has the DNA TGTGCCAGCAGCAAATCCCCCGGGACAGCCTACGAGCAGTACTTC.

This clone has a single count. V usage is TRBV7-9 and J usage is TRBJ2-7; 9 bases line up with TRBD1. The germline V gene encodes CDR1 SEHNR and CDR2 FQNEAQ (reference sequence). The CDR3 has 13 amino acids. V was clipped by 5 bases and J by 5 bases; unmatched bases: 4. The DNA of the CDR3 is TGTGCCAGCAGCCCTCGGACAGGGGACGAGCAGTACTTC. Translated: CASSPRTGDEQYF. Based on the CDR3 plus reference TRBV7-9 and TRBJ2-7, the full variable domain is DTGVSQNPRHKITKRGQNVTFRCDPISEHNRLYWYRQTLGQGPEFLTYFQNEAQLEKSRLLSDRFSAERPKGSFSTLEIQRTEQGDSAMYLCASSPRTGDEQYFGPGTRLTVT.

The chain couples TRBV19 to TRBJ1-5; 11 bases are a match to TRBD1. J lost 6 bases, V lost 2 bases, and 3 bases had no gene match. Germline V gene sequence: CDR1 LNHDA, CDR2 SQIVND (reference sequence). This CDR3 has 15 amino acids. CDR3 protein: CASSIRTGGSQPQHF. The CDR3 DNA follows: TGTGCCAGTAGTATAAGGACAGGGGGCAGTCAGCCCCAGCATTTT. The variable domain in full, with the rest retrieved from reference TRBV19 and TRBJ1-5, is DGGITQSPKYLFRKEGQNVTLSCEQNLNHDAMYWYRQDPGQGLRLIYYSQIVNDFQKGDIAEGYSVSREKKESFPLTVTSAQKNPTAFYLCASSIRTGGSQPQHFGDGTRLSIL.

This rearrangement joins TRBV6-4 to TRBJ2-1, with 7 positions matching TRBD2. The CDR3 runs 15 residues. With 9 bases clipped from V and 0 bases from J, the junction kept 8 bases outside the gene matches. Looked up from germline, CDR1 is MRHNA and CDR2 is SNTAGT. CDR3 in amino acids: CASQRDSSSYNEQFF. As DNA, the CDR3 is TGTGCCAGTCAGCGGGACTCCAGCTCCTACAATGAGCAGTTCTTC.

J is TRBJ2-7 and V is TRBV21-1; the table's D call, TRBD1, has no DNA check behind it. TRBV21-1 is a pseudogene locus. This CDR3 has 15 residues. CDR3 coding DNA: TGTGCCAGCAGCAACCCGCCACAGGGGGCTCACGAGCAGTACTTC. Encoded protein: CASSNPPQGAHEQYF.

The genes are TRBV5-1 and TRBJ2-3; D is unresolved. Trimming pared 2 bases from V and 1 base from J, leaving 5 bases between. The CDR3 sequence is 13 residues long. CDR1 is SGHRS, CDR2 YFSETQ, per germline. CDR3 protein: CASSFSRTDTQYF. The CDR3 DNA follows: TGCGCCAGCAGCTTTAGCCGCACAGATACGCAGTATTTT.

This clone has only one observation. The DNA for the CDR3 is TGTGCCACCAGTCAGGGACCGCGTATTTACAATGAGCAGTTCTTC. It specifies CATSQGPRIYNEQFF. The chain employs TRBV15 and TRBJ2-1; either TRBD1 or TRBD2 may supply D (5 bases each). The CDR3 contains 15 residues. From germline, CDR1 is LNHNV and CDR2 YYDKDF (reference sequence). V dropped 6 bases and J dropped 4 bases, with 16 bases sitting between them.

V is TRBV29-1 and J is TRBJ2-3; D uncertain. Germline V gives CDR1 SQVTM, CDR2 ANQGSEA. The ends were cut back, 4 bases at V and 1 base at J, with 6 bases in the middle. The CDR3 extends over 12 amino acids. In DNA form, the CDR3 reads TGCAGCGTTGGGGCCCGCACAGATACGCAGTATTTT. Protein product: CSVGARTDTQYF.

The chain couples TRBV30 to TRBJ1-3, with D unclear. V was shortened by 2 bases and J by 2 bases, with 7 bases between the two germline ends. Per germline, CDR1 GTSNPN and CDR2 SVGIG (reference sequence). The CDR3 runs 13 residues. The CDR3, as DNA: TGTGCCTGGAGTCCCAGAACTGGAAACACCATATATTTT. It specifies CAWSPRTGNTIYF.

V usage is TRBV5-6 and J usage is TRBJ2-3, with 9 positions matching TRBD1. CDR3 size: 17 residues. The ends lost 2 bases at V and 4 bases at J; junction bases unmatched: 11. Germline V gene data show CDR1 as SGHDT and CDR2 as YYEEEE. This CDR3 reads CASSLDEGQGRADTQYF. CDR3 nucleotides: TGTGCCAGCAGCTTAGACGAAGGACAGGGGCGGGCAGATACGCAGTATTTT.

The rearrangement uses TRBV19 and TRBJ2-5; TRBD1 or TRBD2 may be the D gene (6 bases each). Germline V gene sequence: CDR1 LNHDA, CDR2 SQIVND (reference sequence). The ends were cut back, 9 bases at V and 2 bases at J, with 13 bases in the middle. The CDR3 extends over 13 amino acids. The CDR3 nucleotides read TGTGCCAGCAAGGAGGGGGGTCAAGAGACCCAGTACTTC. Residues: CASKEGGQETQYF.

This chain links TRBV4-3 with TRBJ1-4; D unresolved. Trimming shortened V by 0 bases and J by 4 bases, and 12 bases separated the two germline ends. Germline CDR1 is LGHNA and CDR2 is YSLEER. This CDR3 has 16 residues. CDR3 protein: CASSQDLAGGNEKLFF. The CDR3 region has the DNA TGCGCCAGCAGCCAAGACCTGGCAGGCGGTAATGAAAAACTGTTTTTT.